This T cell receptor beta chain was identified during a study of siplizumab effects on memory and regulatory T cells. Remarks on this clone: Its antigen is as yet unknown.

For 5 to 6 days at 37°C, the mixed lymphocyte reaction cells were kept in coculture. The protocol was immunoSEQ multiplex PCR, while the TCRdb copy is restricted to in-frame clones and leaves out a portion. Of 13,000 or so clones in the sample, 40% are singletons; the top ten hold 9.5% to 13%. The CDR3 length is 15 residues. V gave up 6 bases and J gave up 5 bases; unmatched junction bases: 14. Germline CDR1 is GTSNPN and CDR2 is SVGIG (reference sequence). Regarding the study as a whole: Alloreactive sequences from unstimulated CD4+ memory cells fell significantly with siplizumab.

The chain has TRBV30 and TRBJ2-7; 9 bases agree with TRBD1. Sequenced material: CFSE-low (dividing) CD8+ T cells sorted from an allogeneic mixed lymphocyte reaction. The TCR sequence derives from a human donor in good health; the cells came from an allogeneic mixed lymphocyte reaction. The CDR3 sequence is CACRTGTGKFHEQYF. The CDR3 nucleotides are TGTGCCTGCAGAACCGGGACAGGGAAGTTCCACGAGCAGTACTTC.